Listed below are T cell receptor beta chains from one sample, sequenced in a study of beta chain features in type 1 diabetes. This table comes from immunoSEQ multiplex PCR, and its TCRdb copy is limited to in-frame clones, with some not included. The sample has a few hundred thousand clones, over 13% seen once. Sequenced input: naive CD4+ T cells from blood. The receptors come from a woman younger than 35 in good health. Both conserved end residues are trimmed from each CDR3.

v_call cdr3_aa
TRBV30 AWSGDGYT
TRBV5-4 ASSSGQVGGYT
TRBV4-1 ASSQDGGYYGYT
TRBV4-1 ASSQADRTSSHGYT
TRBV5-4 ASSLAGFFEQY
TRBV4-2 ASSVTGTGPQY
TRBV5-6 ASSLDREKY
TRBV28 ASSFLGFEAF
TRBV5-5 ASSVLGGRTDTQY
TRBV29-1 SVKTGADTQY
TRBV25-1 ASTGNTEAF
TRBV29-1 SVAKGVSSYEQY
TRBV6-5 ASSYTSGRFHEQY
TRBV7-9 ASSLAGGPLEQY
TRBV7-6 ASSSGTSGSSEQY
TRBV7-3 ASSSGRGEGGYT
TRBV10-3 AISPGLAGSVGETQY
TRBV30 AWNLASTDTQY
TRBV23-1 ASSQGARSYEQY
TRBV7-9 ASSLSVAGSYEQY
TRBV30 AWSMRAYNEQF
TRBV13 ASSLGRAGGPVNIQY
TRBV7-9 ASSLVGGRAPEQY
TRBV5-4 ASSFAGVSYEQY
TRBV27 ASSLGQGVADTQY
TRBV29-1 SAGNSGHYEQY